The TCR beta chain described here comes from a study of T-cell memory formation after mild COVID-19. Across the study: TCR clusters were mostly confined to one donor each. General study results and limits: Prior to infection, memory already included some responding clones, suggesting cross-reactive memory joined. Confirmation was lacking for SARS-CoV-2 specificity of second-wave clones that peaked on day 37. There was a balanced CD4/CD8 profile in clones contracting day 15 to 85, and later expanders leaned CD4+.

TCRdb re-analysed the 5' RACE reads in MiXCR, keeping a single row per CDR3 protein. The data show about 280,000 distinct CDR3 sequences, with roughly 8% seen just once and 22% held by the top ten. Regarding this clonotype: The target antigen is unknown.

This sequence originates from a man aged 18 to 29 who had mild COVID-19 (a few samples of this study predate the infection). Cell type and time point are not known. Sequenced sample: PBMCs or a T cell subset sorted from them (not recorded which).

The CDR3 region has the DNA TGTGCCAGCAGCCCCGTTACCGTTTCGACCACAGATACGCAGTATTTT. As protein: CASSPVTVSTTDTQYF. The gene calls are TRBV7-3 and TRBJ2-3, with D hard to call. The CDR3 spans 16 residues. Looked up from germline, CDR1 is SGHTA and CDR2 is FQGTGA. Trimming cost V 5 bases and J 2 bases, with 17 bases left between them.